Sequencing of this TCR beta chain was carried out in a study of T cell repertoires in cytomegalovirus infection. TCRdb reprocessed the reads via MiXCR and lists one record per CDR3 protein. The sample includes about 830,000 distinct CDR3 sequences, around a third of them seen just once. The CDR3 length is 14 residues. Per germline, CDR1 SGHVS and CDR2 FNYEAQ. V trimming: 5 bases; J trimming: 4 bases; junction bases outside the gene matches: 5. A few counts support this clonotype. Its antigen is undetermined. The sequence derives from a human donor in good health (CMV status not recorded). Some clones in this sample may be carry-over from other donors' samples. The specimen comprised cultured CD8+ T cells from PBMCs, sampled from culture after CMV antigen stimulation. This chain uses TRBV7-6 with TRBJ2-7, with 10 bases that match TRBD2. The CDR3, as DNA: TGTGCCAGCAGCGTACTAGCGGGGCCGTACGAGCAGTACTTC. It encodes CASSVLAGPYEQYF. Filled out from reference TRBV7-6 and TRBJ2-7, the complete variable domain reads GAGVSQSPRYKVTKRGQDVALRCDPISGHVSLYWYRQALGQGPEFLTYFNYEAQQDKSGLPNDRFSAERPEGSISTLTIQRTEQRDSAMYRCASSVLAGPYEQYFGPGTRLTVT.